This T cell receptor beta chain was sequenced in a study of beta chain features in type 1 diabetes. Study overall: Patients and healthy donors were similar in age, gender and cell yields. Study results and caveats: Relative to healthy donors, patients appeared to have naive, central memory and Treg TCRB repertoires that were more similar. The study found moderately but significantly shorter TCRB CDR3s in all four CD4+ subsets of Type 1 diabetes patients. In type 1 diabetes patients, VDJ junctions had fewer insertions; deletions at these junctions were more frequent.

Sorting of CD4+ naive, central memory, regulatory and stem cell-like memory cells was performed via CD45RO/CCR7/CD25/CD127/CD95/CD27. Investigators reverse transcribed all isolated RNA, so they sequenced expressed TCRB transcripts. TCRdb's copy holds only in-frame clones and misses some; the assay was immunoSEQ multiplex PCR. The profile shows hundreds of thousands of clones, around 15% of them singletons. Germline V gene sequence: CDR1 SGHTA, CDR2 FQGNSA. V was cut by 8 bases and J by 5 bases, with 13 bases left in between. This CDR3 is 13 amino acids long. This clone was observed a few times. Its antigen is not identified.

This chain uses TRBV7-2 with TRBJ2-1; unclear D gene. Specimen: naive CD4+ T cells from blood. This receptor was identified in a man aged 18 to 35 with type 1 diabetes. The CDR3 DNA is TGTGCCAGCGGGTTGGCGTGGGACAATGAGCAGTTCTTC. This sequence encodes CASGLAWDNEQFF.